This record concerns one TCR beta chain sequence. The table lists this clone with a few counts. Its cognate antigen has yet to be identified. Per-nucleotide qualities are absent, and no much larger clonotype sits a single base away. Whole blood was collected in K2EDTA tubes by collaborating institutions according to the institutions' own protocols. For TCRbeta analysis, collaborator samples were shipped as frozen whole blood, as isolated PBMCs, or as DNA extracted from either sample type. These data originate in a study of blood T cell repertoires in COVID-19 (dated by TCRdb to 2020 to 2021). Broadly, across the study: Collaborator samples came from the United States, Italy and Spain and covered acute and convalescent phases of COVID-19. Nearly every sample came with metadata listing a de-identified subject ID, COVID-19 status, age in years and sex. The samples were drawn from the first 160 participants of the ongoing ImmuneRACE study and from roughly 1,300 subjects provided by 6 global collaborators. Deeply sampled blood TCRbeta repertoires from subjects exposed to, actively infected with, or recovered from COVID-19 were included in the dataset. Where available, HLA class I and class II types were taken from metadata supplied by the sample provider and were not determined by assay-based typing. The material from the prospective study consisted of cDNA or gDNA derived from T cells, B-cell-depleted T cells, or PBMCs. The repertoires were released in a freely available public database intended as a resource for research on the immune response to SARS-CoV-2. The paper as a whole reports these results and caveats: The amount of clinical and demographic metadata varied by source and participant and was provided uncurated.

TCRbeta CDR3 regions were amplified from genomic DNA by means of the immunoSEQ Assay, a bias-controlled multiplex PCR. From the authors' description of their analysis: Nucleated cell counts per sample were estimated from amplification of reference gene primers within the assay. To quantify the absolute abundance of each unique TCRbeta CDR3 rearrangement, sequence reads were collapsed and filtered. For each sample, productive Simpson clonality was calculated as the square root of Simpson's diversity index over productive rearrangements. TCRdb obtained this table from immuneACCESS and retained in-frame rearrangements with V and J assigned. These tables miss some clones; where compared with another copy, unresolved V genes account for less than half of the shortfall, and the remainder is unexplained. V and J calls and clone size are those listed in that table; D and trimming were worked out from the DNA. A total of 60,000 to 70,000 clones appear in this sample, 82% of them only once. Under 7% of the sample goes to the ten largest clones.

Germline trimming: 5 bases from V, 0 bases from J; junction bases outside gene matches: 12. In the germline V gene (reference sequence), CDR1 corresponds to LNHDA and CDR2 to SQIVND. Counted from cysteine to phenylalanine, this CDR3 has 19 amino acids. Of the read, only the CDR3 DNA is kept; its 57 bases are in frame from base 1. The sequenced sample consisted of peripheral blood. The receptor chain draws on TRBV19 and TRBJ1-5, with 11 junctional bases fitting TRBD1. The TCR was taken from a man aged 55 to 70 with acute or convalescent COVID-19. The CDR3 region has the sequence CASSRDRDRGTSSNQPQHF. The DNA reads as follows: TGTGCCAGTAGTCGTGACCGGGACAGGGGGACTAGTAGCAATCAGCCCCAGCATTTT.